This TCR beta chain was documented in a study of blood T cells in healthy people across ages. Study outcomes and limitations: TCR beta diversity per million T cells fell roughly linearly with age.

This clonotype was seen only a few times. Its antigen is unidentified. Sample-barcoded 5' priming and a J-beta primer mix drove a second PCR of about 6 to 12 cycles. All samples yielded 2.5 million or more CDR3-containing paired-end reads. TCRdb passed the 5' RACE reads through MiXCR, listing each CDR3 protein once. The sample includes 1,800,000 or so distinct CDR3 sequences, about 39% of them seen just once. The V gene lost 6 bases and the J gene lost 1 base, with 11 bases spanning the gap. This CDR3 is built from 14 residues. Per germline, CDR1 LGHDT and CDR2 YNNKEL (reference sequence). Sequencing used blood. J is TRBJ2-3 and V is TRBV3-1, with D hard to call. This TCR derives from a human donor in good health. In DNA form, the CDR3 reads TGTGCCAGCAGTCAGAGCGCGGGCACAGATACGCAGTATTTT. It specifies CASSQSAGTDTQYF.